One sample yielded the 28 T cell receptor beta chains listed below, sequenced in a study of blood T cell repertoires in COVID-19 (dated by TCRdb to 2020 to 2022). The method behind the library was the immunoSEQ multiplex PCR assay. TCRdb retrieved this table from immuneACCESS and kept in-frame rearrangements only. Not all clones are present; in checked studies, unresolved V genes account for under half, and no reason is known for the remainder. The sample records about 300,000 clones, 80% to 90% of which are singletons. The ten largest clonotypes hold 10% of the sample. Sequenced: PBMCs or T cells enriched from blood (not recorded which). The receptor set was obtained from a woman aged 18-29 years who had recovered from COVID-19.

The gene calls are TRBV7-9 and TRBJ1-2; 8 nucleotides match TRBD1. CDR3 size: 14 residues. V trimming: 2 bases; J trimming: 8 bases; junction bases outside the gene matches: 7. CDR1 and CDR2 from the germline V gene are SEHNR and FQNEAQ (reference sequence). The CDR3 region is CASSLNQGARGYTF. The CDR3 coding sequence is TGTGCCAGCAGCTTAAATCAGGGGGCTCGAGGCTACACCTTC.

There are a few counts of this clone. The rearrangement links TRBV19 to TRBJ1-5; 8 nucleotides agree with TRBD1. The germline gives CDR1 LNHDA, CDR2 SQIVND (reference sequence). The V gene end was trimmed by 5 bases and the J gene end by 4 bases; junction bases not matched to a gene: 10. The CDR3 is made up of 16 amino acids. CDR3: CASSLGTGLINQPQHF. The DNA of the CDR3 is TGTGCCAGTAGTCTAGGGACAGGTCTAATAAATCAGCCCCAGCATTTT.

The CDR3 DNA sequence: TGTGCCAGCAGTTCCCCTCACAGGGAAAGGGGATCCTACGAGCAGTACTTC. It translates to CASSSPHRERGSYEQYF. J is TRBJ2-7 and V is TRBV27, with a weak D call TRBD1 (6 bases). The ends were cut back, 4 bases at V and 1 base at J, with 20 bases in the middle. CDR3 length equals 17 residues. Looked up from germline, CDR1 is MNHEY and CDR2 is SMNVEV (reference sequence).

This chain uses TRBV11-2 with TRBJ2-5; 7 nucleotides agree with TRBD2. Germline CDR1 reads SGHAT; CDR2 reads FQNNGV. Unmatched junction bases numbered 8, after V lost 0 bases and J lost 1 base. The CDR3 sequence is 17 residues long. CDR3 DNA: TGTGCCAGCAGCTTAGACCCTAGCGGAGCGGGCCAAGAGACCCAGTACTTC. Translated: CASSLDPSGAGQETQYF.

CDR3 in amino acids: CASFYLYGYTF. CDR3 in DNA: TGTGCCAGCTTCTACCTCTATGGCTACACCTTC. The V and J genes are TRBV6-5 and TRBJ1-2; no firm D call. V was clipped by 8 bases and J by 4 bases, with 8 bases between them. CDR1 and CDR2 from the germline V gene are MNHEY and SVGAGI. This CDR3 region has 11 residues.

The rearrangement uses TRBV12-5 and TRBJ1-4; TRBD1 matches 8 bases. Germline loops: CDR1 LGHNT, CDR2 FRNRAP. With V trimmed by 6 bases and J by 10 bases, 10 bases remained unmatched. This CDR3 region has 14 residues. CDR3 loop: CASGDREVAGKLFF. CDR3 in DNA: TGTGCTAGTGGGGACAGGGAAGTAGCAGGAAAACTGTTTTTT.

The genes are TRBV30 and TRBJ1-5; D gene unclear. V shed 4 bases and J shed 0 bases, with 13 bases lying between them. The CDR3 is 15 residues long. Germline-derived CDR1 and CDR2 are GTSNPN and SVGIG (reference sequence). The CDR3 loop is CAWTPGSLSNQPQHF. CDR3 DNA sequence: TGTGCCTGGACCCCAGGTTCTCTTAGCAATCAGCCCCAGCATTTT.

The chain employs TRBV10-3 and TRBJ1-3; 10 bases line up with TRBD1. The CDR3 runs 16 residues. Trimming at V came to 6 bases and at J to 3 bases, leaving 8 bases not matched to a gene. Per the germline V gene, CDR1 is ENHRY and CDR2 is SYGVKD. The CDR3 nucleotides are TGTGCCATCAGAAAGACAGGGGGCGGTTTTGGAAACACCATATATTTT. It codes for CAIRKTGGGFGNTIYF.

This chain links TRBV18 with TRBJ1-2; D is undetermined. Germline V gives CDR1 KGHSH, CDR2 LQKENI. V gave up 3 bases and J gave up 8 bases, with 13 bases separating them. This CDR3 has 13 residues. This CDR3 reads CASSPREEGGYTF. The CDR3 nucleotides read TGTGCCAGCTCACCGCGAGAGGAGGGCGGCTACACCTTC.

V gene TRBV10-3 combines with J gene TRBJ1-6, with a possible D match to TRBD1 (5 bases). In germline, CDR1 is ENHRY, CDR2 SYGVKD. There are 13 residues in the CDR3. V was pared by 11 bases and J by 8 bases, with 16 bases between. CDR3 in DNA: TGTGCCGTATCGGGGGGGGTACATTCACCCCTCCACTTT. Translating it yields CAVSGGVHSPLHF.

The chain recombines TRBV7-3 with TRBJ2-3; no clear D. Trimming cost V 4 bases and J 3 bases, with 14 bases left between them. CDR3 size: 15 residues. Per the germline V gene, CDR1 is SGHTA and CDR2 is FQGTGA. CDR3 coding DNA: TGTGCCAGCAGCTCCCCTGAGGCTAGTACAGATACGCAGTATTTT. Its translation is CASSSPEASTDTQYF.

This chain uses TRBV9 with TRBJ2-7; 7 bases are shared with TRBD2. The germline V gene has CDR1 SGDLS and CDR2 YYNGEE. The CDR3 extends over 15 amino acids. Unmatched junction bases numbered 3, after V lost 0 bases and J lost 0 bases. The CDR3 reads CASSVGSGPSYEQYF. Written as DNA, the CDR3 is TGTGCCAGCAGCGTAGGTAGCGGGCCCTCCTACGAGCAGTACTTC.

The rearrangement uses TRBV4-1 and TRBJ2-5; no clear D. The germline CDR1 and CDR2 sequences are MGHRA and YSYEKL. The CDR3 covers 14 residues. V lost 4 bases and J 1 base, leaving 10 bases between the germline ends. CDR3 nucleotide sequence: TGCGCCAGCAGCCTTCCGGGTCTCCAAGAGACCCAGTACTTC. Its translation: CASSLPGLQETQYF.

V gene TRBV6-1 combines with J gene TRBJ1-1; no clear D gene. The CDR3 has 12 amino acids. CDR1 is MNHNS and CDR2 is SASEGT in the germline V gene. V lost 0 bases to trimming and J lost 7 bases, with 6 bases between them. DNA of the CDR3: TGTGCCAGCAGTGAAGCAAGGAGTGAAGCTTTCTTT. The encoded protein is CASSEARSEAFF.

As to this clone: Other DNA sequences in the sample encode the same CDR3. The V call is TRBV5-6, the J call TRBJ1-2, with TRBD1 as a possible D gene (5 bases). V was trimmed by 0 bases and J by 4 bases, leaving 7 bases between them. This CDR3 has 13 residues. CDR1 and CDR2 (germline): SGHDT, YYEEEE. The CDR3 loop is CASSLGRGYGYTF. The CDR3 DNA follows: TGTGCCAGCAGCTTGGGGAGGGGCTATGGCTACACCTTC.

V gene TRBV14 combines with J gene TRBJ2-1; perhaps TRBD2 as D (6 bases). Germline V CDR1 and CDR2: SGHDN, FVKESK. V gave up 8 bases and J gave up 4 bases, with 12 bases separating them. The CDR3 length is 13 residues. The CDR3 nucleotides read TGTGCCAGCGGGGGACTGTTATACAATGAGCAGTTCTTC. Protein sequence: CASGGLLYNEQFF.

The sample holds a few counts of this clone. The chain couples TRBV5-1 to TRBJ1-2; 7 nucleotides agree with TRBD1. Germline CDR1 reads SGHRS; CDR2 reads YFSETQ. V dropped 10 bases and J dropped 3; count of bases not matched to a gene: 12. The CDR3 is made up of 14 amino acids. The CDR3 DNA reads TGCGCCTCCGCCGGGACAGCCGGGGACTATGGCTACACCTTC. As protein: CASAGTAGDYGYTF.

J is TRBJ1-1 and V is TRBV28, with D unclear. Trimming took off 4 bases at V and 2 bases at J, with 8 bases between the two ends. The germline V gene has CDR1 MDHEN and CDR2 SYDVKM. This CDR3 has 13 amino acids. CDR3 nucleotide sequence: TGTGCCAGCAGTTCTCCGGGAAACACTGAAGCTTTCTTT. It encodes CASSSPGNTEAFF.

This chain uses TRBV5-6 with TRBJ1-3; D gene uncertain. The V end lost 7 bases, the J end lost 4 bases, and 6 bases lay between the germline ends. Germline V gene lookup returns CDR1 SGHDT and CDR2 YYEEEE. This CDR3 contains 11 residues. Here the CDR3 reads CASSPGNTIYF. The CDR3 DNA is TGTGCCAGCTCCCCGGGAAACACCATATATTTT.

J is TRBJ2-1 and V is TRBV5-4; D unresolved. Looked up from germline, CDR1 is SGHNT and CDR2 is YYREEE (reference sequence). Trimming shortened V by 2 bases and J by 9 bases, and 21 bases separated the two germline ends. The CDR3 is 16 residues long. The CDR3: CASSFERRSYLGEQFF. Here the CDR3 DNA reads TGTGCCAGCAGCTTTGAGCGCCGGAGTTACTTAGGTGAGCAGTTCTTC.

V gene TRBV28 combines with J gene TRBJ1-1, with D maybe TRBD1 (5 bases). The V end was cut by 8 bases, the J end by 1 base, with 5 bases between. Germline V CDR1 and CDR2: MDHEN, SYDVKM. The CDR3 length is 11 residues. CDR3 sequence (DNA): TGTGCCAGCGGACAGAACACTGAAGCTTTCTTT. This sequence encodes CASGQNTEAFF.

The J gene is TRBJ2-7, the V gene TRBV28; 7 positions match TRBD2. The CDR3 spans 17 residues. V gave up 4 bases and J gave up 3 bases; unmatched junction bases: 15. Germline V CDR1 and CDR2: MDHEN, SYDVKM. The CDR3 spells CASSSVKRDWGIYEQYF. The CDR3 DNA sequence: TGTGCCAGCAGTTCGGTAAAGCGGGACTGGGGAATCTACGAGCAGTACTTC.

The rearrangement links TRBV10-1 to TRBJ2-2; D is uncertain. Germline assignment: CDR1 WNHNN and CDR2 SYGVQD (reference sequence). The CDR3 contains 13 residues. Trimming cost V 3 bases and J 7 bases, with 9 bases left between them. As DNA, the CDR3 is TGCGCCAGCAGTGACGTGCCTAGCGGGGAGCTGTTTTTT. Its protein product is CASSDVPSGELFF.

V is TRBV3-1 (or the pseudogene TRBV3-2) and J is TRBJ1-1, with D unresolved. V was shortened by 2 bases and J by 7 bases, with 8 bases between the two germline ends. The germline V gene has CDR1 LGHDT and CDR2 YNNKEL (reference sequence). The CDR3 contains 12 residues. As DNA, the CDR3 is TGTGCCAGCAGCCAACATGGAGGTGAAGCTTTCTTT. Translation: CASSQHGGEAFF.

V and J are TRBV12-3 or TRBV12-4 and TRBJ1-4; maybe TRBD1 (5 bases). The CDR3 length is 13 residues. Trimming cost V 5 bases and J 8 bases, with 12 bases left between them. Here the CDR3 DNA reads TGTGCCAGCAGTACCCCAGGACACGAAAAACTGTTTTTT. Its translation is CASSTPGHEKLFF.

This chain joins TRBV27 and TRBJ2-1, with D possibly matching TRBD2 (5 bases). CDR1 and CDR2 (germline): MNHEY, SMNVEV (reference sequence). CDR3 length equals 15 residues. The germline V and J ends were trimmed by 5 bases and 4 bases, with 15 bases remaining between them. The CDR3 region is CASSLAGSPYNEQFF. The CDR3 DNA sequence: TGTGCCAGCAGTCTAGCCGGGTCGCCGTACAATGAGCAGTTCTTC.

The chain recombines TRBV5-4 with TRBJ2-7; maybe TRBD2 (6 bases). The germline V gene encodes CDR1 SGHNT and CDR2 YYREEE (reference sequence). V was pared by 0 bases and J by 3 bases, with 13 bases between. The CDR3 loop spans 15 amino acids. The CDR3 region is CASSLAPRGYYEQYF. The CDR3 nucleotides read TGTGCCAGCAGCTTGGCCCCCCGGGGGTACTACGAGCAGTACTTC. The full variable domain, completed using reference TRBV5-4 and TRBJ2-7, is ETGVTQSPTHLIKTRGQQVTLRCSSQSGHNTVSWYQQALGQGPQFIFQYYREEENGRGNFPPRFSGLQFPNYSSELNVNALELDDSALYLCASSLAPRGYYEQYFGPGTRLTVT.

This chain connects TRBV3-1 (or the pseudogene TRBV3-2) to TRBJ2-3, with TRBD2 matching 8 bases. Germline CDR1 is LGHDT and CDR2 is YNNKEL (reference sequence). After removal of 4 bases from V and 0 bases from J, the junction contained 9 bases not matched to a gene. The CDR3 runs 17 residues. CDR3 region: CASSRTPGGPSTDTQYF. The CDR3 DNA sequence: TGTGCCAGCAGCCGGACCCCGGGAGGGCCCAGCACAGATACGCAGTATTTT.